The 32 T cell receptor beta chains below all came from one sample that was sequenced in a study of PD-1 blockade in classical Hodgkin lymphoma. Exposure to brentuximab vedotin varied, and each patient had relapsed following autologous stem cell transplantation. Measured with immunoSEQ multiplex PCR; TCRdb has only the in-frame clones, and not every one. The data contain 30,000 to 40,000 clones, about 80% of them singletons. The material sequenced was peripheral blood mononuclear cells (PBMCs), taken before the second cycle of nivolumab. The receptor set was obtained from a human donor with classical Hodgkin lymphoma.

This clone occurred many times. The chain is built from TRBV5-1 and TRBJ1-1; possibly TRBD1 for D (5 bases). The CDR3 is 15 amino acids. Between the trimmed V and J ends, which lost 2 bases and 4 bases, there was a span of 15 bases. CDR1 is SGHRS and CDR2 is YFSETQ in the germline V gene. CDR3 sequence reads: CASSLPTGESTEAFF. The CDR3 nucleotides are TGCGCCAGCAGCTTACCCACGGGGGAATCCACTGAAGCTTTCTTT.

CDR3 sequence: CASSSEDPPLNYGYTF. The DNA of the CDR3 is TGTGCCAGCAGCTCAGAGGACCCACCCCTTAACTATGGCTACACCTTC. V gene TRBV11-2 combines with J gene TRBJ1-2; D is uncertain. The germline V and J ends were trimmed by 4 bases and 1 base, with 16 bases remaining between them. The CDR3 runs to 16 residues. Germline V gene sequence: CDR1 SGHAT, CDR2 FQNNGV.

This clone has more than one count but fewer than ten. The chain joins TRBV29-1 to TRBJ1-5, with 8 bases identical to TRBD1. V lost 7 bases and J lost 6; bases outside the gene matches: 8. Germline CDR1 reads SQVTM; CDR2 reads ANQGSEA. The CDR3 contains 13 residues. CDR3: CSAVDRVGQPQHF. The CDR3 coding sequence is TGCAGCGCTGTGGACAGGGTGGGTCAGCCCCAGCATTTT.

This clone was seen a handful of times. The chain carries TRBV19 and TRBJ1-5; a possible D gene is TRBD1 (6 bases). V was pared by 4 bases and J by 5 bases, with 9 bases between. The germline V gene has CDR1 LNHDA and CDR2 SQIVND (reference sequence). The CDR3 loop spans 13 amino acids. The CDR3 region is CASSTQGHQPQHF. CDR3 DNA sequence: TGTGCCAGTAGTACACAGGGCCATCAGCCCCAGCATTTT.

The gene calls are TRBV2 and TRBJ2-3; 11 bases agree with TRBD2. The junction had 4 bases not matched to a gene; V was cut back by 2 bases and J by 6 bases. The CDR3 covers 15 residues. CDR1 is SNHLY and CDR2 is FYNNEI in the germline V gene. The CDR3 spells CASSELAGGGDTQYF. For the CDR3, the DNA is TGTGCCAGCAGTGAACTAGCGGGGGGTGGGGATACGCAGTATTTT.

This clone was detected a few times. The chain has TRBV4-3 and TRBJ1-2; D gene uncertain. V was shortened by 0 bases and J by 5 bases, with 22 bases between the two germline ends. The CDR3 totals 18 residues. The V gene's germline CDR1 is LGHNA and CDR2 YSLEER. Written as DNA, the CDR3 is TGCGCCAGCAGCCAAGATATGTCAGGCTCTCTCAGGAGGTATGGCTACACCTTC. Its protein product is CASSQDMSGSLRRYGYTF.

The CDR3 DNA is TGTGCCAGCAGTGACTCTGGGTCTGGGGCCAACGTCCTGACTTTC. It codes for CASSDSGSGANVLTF. The J gene is TRBJ2-6, the V gene TRBV6-4, with D uncertain. Germline assignment: CDR1 MRHNA and CDR2 SNTAGT. The V and J ends lost 0 bases and 1 base respectively, with 4 bases between them. The CDR3 runs to 15 residues.

The genes are TRBV6-5 and TRBJ1-2, with 7 bases that match TRBD1. The CDR3 has 15 amino acids. Losses at the gene ends were 5 bases for V and 5 bases for J; bases not matched to a gene: 11. Germline V CDR1 and CDR2: MNHEY, SVGAGI. The CDR3 here is CASSHKRGLPYGYTF. The CDR3 DNA sequence: TGTGCCAGCAGTCATAAAAGGGGGCTCCCTTATGGCTACACCTTC.

This clone is a singleton in its sample. The V call is TRBV5-1, the J call TRBJ2-1, with no clear D. The CDR3 runs 13 residues. V lost 0 bases to trimming and J lost 13 bases, with 14 bases between them. Germline CDR1 is SGHRS and CDR2 is YFSETQ. The CDR3 is CASSLDGPIPQFF. CDR3 bases: TGCGCCAGCAGCTTGGATGGGCCCATCCCTCAGTTCTTC.

The chain combines TRBV2 with TRBJ1-5; D is unclear. Germline lookup yields CDR1 SNHLY and CDR2 FYNNEI. The CDR3 extends over 14 amino acids. The ends were cut back, 7 bases at V and 2 bases at J, with 12 bases in the middle. CDR3 loop: CASKGGRGNQPQHF. The CDR3 nucleotides are TGTGCCAGCAAAGGAGGACGTGGCAATCAGCCCCAGCATTTT. Complete variable domain (other parts from reference TRBV2 and TRBJ1-5): EPEVTQTPSHQVTQMGQEVILRCVPISNHLYFYWYRQILGQKVEFLVSFYNNEISEKSEIFDDQFSVERPDGSNFTLKIRSTKLEDSAMYFCASKGGRGNQPQHFGDGTRLSIL.

On this clone itself: The sample has other DNA sequences that encode this CDR3 too. This chain uses TRBV9 with TRBJ2-3; D is uncertain. CDR1 and CDR2 (germline): SGDLS, YYNGEE. The ends were cut back, 0 bases at V and 5 bases at J, with 4 bases in the middle. CDR3 length: 12 amino acids. CDR3 amino acids: CASSVGGDTQYF. CDR3 DNA: TGTGCCAGCAGCGTAGGAGGAGATACGCAGTATTTT.

The chain employs TRBV7-2 and TRBJ2-5, with TRBD2 as a possible D gene (5 bases). The ends were cut back, 5 bases at V and 4 bases at J, with 11 bases in the middle. Per germline, CDR1 SGHTA and CDR2 FQGNSA. CDR3 size: 13 residues. CDR3 sequence (DNA): TGTGCCAGCAGCCGGACTTATCGAGAGACCCAGTACTTC. It is translated as CASSRTYRETQYF.

This clone was recorded only once. The chain employs TRBV20-1 and TRBJ1-2; no firm D call. Germline V lookup: CDR1 DFQATT, CDR2 SNEGSKA (reference sequence). The CDR3 spans 11 residues. Between the trimmed V and J ends, which lost 6 bases and 8 bases, there was a span of 13 bases. The CDR3 loop is CSARLLEGYTF. The DNA for the CDR3 is TGCAGTGCCCGCCTTCTCGAGGGCTACACCTTC.

Relative to its sample, this clone is medium-sized (0.01 to 0.1%). The chain links TRBV7-9 to TRBJ1-5; D is possibly TRBD1 (5 bases). Trimming shortened V by 2 bases and J by 2 bases, and 10 bases separated the two germline ends. Looked up from germline, CDR1 is SEHNR and CDR2 is FQNEAQ (reference sequence). The CDR3 is 15 residues long. Here the CDR3 reads CASSLTTAGNQPQHF. For the CDR3, the DNA is TGTGCCAGCAGCTTAACGACAGCGGGCAATCAGCCCCAGCATTTT.

The J gene is TRBJ2-6, the V gene TRBV18; D is uncertain. The CDR3 covers 18 residues. V was shortened by 3 bases and J by 0 bases, with 15 bases between the two germline ends. Germline CDR1 reads KGHSH; CDR2 reads LQKENI. CDR3 sequence: CASSPPSTHPSGANVLTF. The CDR3 DNA reads as TGTGCCAGCTCACCGCCAAGCACCCACCCCTCTGGGGCCAACGTCCTGACTTTC.

The chain couples TRBV27 to TRBJ1-1; no clear D. The CDR3 extends over 14 amino acids. The V gene lost 6 bases and the J gene lost 2 bases, with 13 bases spanning the gap. The germline gives CDR1 MNHEY, CDR2 SMNVEV (reference sequence). Here the CDR3 DNA reads TGTGCCAGCAGCCCGCGGGCAGGTAACACTGAAGCTTTCTTT. This gives the protein CASSPRAGNTEAFF.

J is TRBJ2-7 and V is TRBV5-6; no reliable D call. The germline V gene encodes CDR1 SGHDT and CDR2 YYEEEE. The CDR3 totals 12 residues. Trimming stripped 0 bases from V and 5 bases from J, with 6 bases between. CDR3 residues: CASSLGLDEQYF. The CDR3 nucleotides read TGTGCCAGCAGCTTGGGTCTCGACGAGCAGTACTTC.

This sequence joins TRBV4-3 and TRBJ2-5; 7 positions agree with TRBD1. The germline V gene encodes CDR1 LGHNA and CDR2 YSLEER. V was pared by 0 bases and J by 1 base, with 11 bases of the junction left unmatched. The CDR3 consists of 18 residues. The CDR3 DNA sequence: TGCGCCAGCAGCCAAGAGAGGTTCGTTGGGGACAGCCAAGAGACCCAGTACTTC. Translation: CASSQERFVGDSQETQYF.

The rearrangement joins TRBV4-3 to TRBJ2-2; 11 bases match TRBD2. V gave up 1 base and J gave up 5 bases; unmatched junction bases: 12. Germline V gene data show CDR1 as LGHNA and CDR2 as YSLEER. CDR3 size: 19 residues. The CDR3 DNA reads as TGCGCCAGCAGCCAAGCCTACGAGTTAGCGGGGGGGGCGACCGGGGAGCTGTTTTTT. This encodes CASSQAYELAGGATGELFF.

V is TRBV7-8 and J is TRBJ2-7; 8 bases align to TRBD2. In germline, CDR1 is SGHVS, CDR2 FQNEAQ. The CDR3 is 16 amino acids. V lost 5 bases to trimming and J lost 1 base; unmatched junction nucleotides: 10. CDR3: CASSPVGRAASYEQYF. In nucleotides, the CDR3 is TGTGCCAGCAGCCCTGTCGGGAGGGCGGCGTCCTACGAGCAGTACTTC.

This clone was counted between two and nine times. This chain connects TRBV18 to TRBJ2-3, with 15 bases lining up with TRBD2. The CDR3 runs to 15 residues. Germline CDR1 and CDR2: KGHSH and LQKENI. V lost 9 bases and J lost 0; bases outside the gene matches: 1. In DNA form, the CDR3 reads TGTGCCAGTGGGACTAGCGGGGGGAGCACAGATACGCAGTATTTT. The encoded protein is CASGTSGGSTDTQYF.

The V gene is TRBV7-2, the J gene TRBJ2-2; D is unclear. V lost 3 bases and J 6 bases, leaving 11 bases between the germline ends. The CDR3 has 14 residues. CDR1 SGHTA and CDR2 FQGNSA come from the germline V gene. The CDR3 sequence is CASSLGRSSGELFF. In nucleotides, the CDR3 is TGTGCCAGCAGCTTGGGAAGATCTTCCGGGGAGCTGTTTTTT. The whole variable domain, filled in from reference TRBV7-2 and TRBJ2-2, reads GAGVSQSPSNKVTEKGKDVELRCDPISGHTALYWYRQSLGQGLEFLIYFQGNSAPDKSGLPSDRFSAERTGGSVSTLTIQRTQQEDSAVYLCASSLGRSSGELFFGEGSRLTVL.

The rearrangement links TRBV18 to TRBJ1-1; D gene unclear. The germline V and J ends were trimmed by 3 bases and 6 bases, with 11 bases remaining between them. This CDR3 comprises 13 residues. Germline CDR1 is KGHSH and CDR2 is LQKENI. Here the CDR3 DNA reads TGTGCCAGCTCACCTTGGTCTAGGGCTGAAGCTTTCTTT. Encoded protein: CASSPWSRAEAFF.

The V and J genes are TRBV19 and TRBJ2-7, with TRBD1 matching over 7 bases. Germline lookup yields CDR1 LNHDA and CDR2 SQIVND (reference sequence). This CDR3 region has 15 residues. The ends lost 4 bases at V and 2 bases at J; junction bases unmatched: 8. The CDR3 loop is CASSTPGGKTYEQYF. For the CDR3, the DNA is TGTGCCAGTAGTACCCCAGGGGGTAAAACCTACGAGCAGTACTTC.

The V call is TRBV14, the J call TRBJ1-5, with D unclear. This CDR3 has 17 amino acids. Germline CDR1 SGHDN, CDR2 FVKESK. Trimming removed 2 bases at V and 0 bases at J, with 14 bases between. The DNA for the CDR3 is TGTGCCAGCAGCCAATGGGGTGGGAGGGTTAGCAATCAGCCCCAGCATTTT. Translated: CASSQWGGRVSNQPQHF.

This clone has only a few counts. The V gene is TRBV4-1, the J gene TRBJ2-3; 8 bases align to TRBD1. Germline lookup yields CDR1 MGHRA and CDR2 YSYEKL. V shed 1 base and J 1 base; nucleotides not matched to a gene: 7. The CDR3 is made up of 17 amino acids. CDR3 coding DNA: TGCGCCAGCAGCCAAGTTACAGGGGGGCCGGGCACAGATACGCAGTATTTT. It codes for CASSQVTGGPGTDTQYF.

This chain links TRBV5-4 with TRBJ1-2; TRBD1 might be the D (6 bases). The V and J ends lost 3 bases and 4 bases respectively, with 25 bases between them. The CDR3 runs to 18 residues. Germline CDR1 is SGHNT and CDR2 is YYREEE (reference sequence). CDR3 loop: CASSSNDVTGSIGYGYTF. The CDR3 DNA reads as TGTGCCAGCAGCTCGAATGACGTGACAGGATCGATCGGCTATGGCTACACCTTC.

This chain connects TRBV19 to TRBJ2-7; tentative D call: TRBD1 (6 bases). This CDR3 has 13 residues. The V end lost 4 bases, the J end lost 2 bases, and 9 bases lay between the germline ends. Germline CDR1 reads LNHDA; CDR2 reads SQIVND (reference sequence). CDR3: CASSKQGAYEQYF. As DNA, the CDR3 is TGTGCCAGTAGTAAACAGGGTGCCTACGAGCAGTACTTC.

V usage is TRBV2 and J usage is TRBJ2-2; 7 bases line up with TRBD1. Germline CDR1 and CDR2: SNHLY and FYNNEI. The CDR3 is 15 residues long. The ends lost 10 bases at V and 2 bases at J; junction bases unmatched: 10. Written as DNA, the CDR3 is TGTGCCACCGAGACAGGGCCGGGTAACACCGGGGAGCTGTTTTTT. Residues: CATETGPGNTGELFF.

The genes are TRBV7-2 and TRBJ2-2, with 8 bases identical to TRBD1. Germline V gene lookup returns CDR1 SGHTA and CDR2 FQGNSA. The CDR3 totals 15 residues. V shed 2 bases, J shed 4 bases, and the junction held 3 bases outside the gene matches. The CDR3 spells CASSLQTGATGELFF. CDR3 DNA sequence: TGTGCCAGCAGCTTACAGACAGGGGCCACCGGGGAGCTGTTTTTT.

The V and J genes are TRBV6-1 and TRBJ2-4; 9 bases map to TRBD1. The germline CDR1 and CDR2 sequences are MNHNS and SASEGT. V dropped 6 bases and J dropped 9; count of bases not matched to a gene: 6. The CDR3 length is 13 residues. CDR3 DNA sequence: TGTGCCAGCAGAACAGGGGGCGCTTCCATTCAGTACTTC. Its protein product is CASRTGGASIQYF.

This chain connects TRBV7-6 to TRBJ2-3, with D possibly TRBD2 on 6 matching bases. Germline V gene sequence: CDR1 SGHVS, CDR2 FNYEAQ. Trimming took 3 bases from V and 1 from J, leaving 14 bases between them. The CDR3 length is 16 residues. CDR3 in amino acids: CASSLGLSPRTDTQYF. The CDR3 DNA reads as TGTGCCAGCAGCTTGGGACTCTCTCCCCGCACAGATACGCAGTATTTT.